This paragraph reports one TCR beta chain. Its antigen remains undetermined. The input lacks base qualities; no much larger clone sits a single base away. This sample was included in a study of blood T cell repertoires in COVID-19 (TCRdb year 2020). In the study overall: Collaborator samples came from the United States, Italy and Spain and covered acute and convalescent phases of COVID-19. The prospective study material was composed of cDNA or gDNA derived from T cells, B-cell-depleted T cells, or PBMCs. Where available, HLA class I and class II types were obtained from metadata supplied by the sample provider rather than from assay-based typing. Sample metadata almost always included a de-identified subject ID, COVID-19 status, age in years and sex. Subjects who had been exposed to COVID-19, were actively infected with it, or had recovered from it provided the deeply sampled blood TCRbeta repertoires that made up the dataset. The repertoires were released in a freely available public database intended as a resource for research on the immune response to SARS-CoV-2. Samples were obtained from the ongoing ImmuneRACE study (first 160 participants) and from roughly 1,300 subjects provided by 6 global collaborators.

Summary of the overall study and its limitations: The amount of clinical and demographic metadata varied by source and participant and was provided uncurated.

TCRbeta CDR3 regions were amplified from genomic DNA by means of the immunoSEQ Assay, a bias-controlled multiplex PCR. The paper's processing steps were these. The number of nucleated cells in each sample was estimated by amplification of reference gene primers within the assay. To quantify the absolute abundance of each unique TCRbeta CDR3 rearrangement, sequence reads were collapsed and filtered. For each sample, productive Simpson clonality was calculated by taking the square root of Simpson's diversity index across productive rearrangements. TCRdb retrieved this table from immuneACCESS and kept in-frame rearrangements only. Not all clones are present; in checked studies, unresolved V genes account for under half, and no reason is known for the remainder. V, J and clone size are those of that table, while D and trimming were read from the DNA. Present in this sample are about 380,000 clones, approximately 90% of which were seen just once. The top ten clones comprise 1.2% of the sample.

Relative to germline, V is missing 4 bases and J is missing 2 bases, with 4 bases of the junction outside any gene match. The CDR3 starts with the cysteine, ends with the phenylalanine, and has 14 residues. CDR3 DNA is the only sequence kept; it has 42 bases, read in frame from the first base. The germline V gene sets CDR1 to SGHRS and CDR2 to YFSETQ. Enrolling through a virtual design, the prospective study's participants ranged in age from roughly 18 to 89 years and lived across some 23 United States geographic areas. In the prospective study, participants were assigned to cohorts based on the clinical history participants reported in a screening survey and a study questionnaire. For ImmuneRACE Cohort 3, a participant was defined as recovered based on two consecutive negative NP/OP PCR tests, clearance by a healthcare professional, or resolution of symptoms. Mobile phlebotomists in the prospective study collected whole blood, serum and a nasopharyngeal or oropharyngeal swab from every participant. Participants in the prospective study had the option to provide additional blood draws and questionnaires over a 2-month period. Blood samples from the prospective study were shipped frozen or at room temperature prior to DNA extraction.

This chain is built from TRBV5-1 and TRBJ2-7; 9 bases in the junction line up with TRBD1. Material for sequencing was PBMCs or T cells enriched from blood (not recorded which). The sequence was collected from a woman between 18 and 29 years old who had recovered from COVID-19. The bases read TGCGCCAGCAGCACCCGACAGGGGGCCTACGAGCAGTACTTC. The encoded protein is CASSTRQGAYEQYF.